The present T cell receptor beta chain was sequenced within a study of T cell responses to AZD1222 COVID-19 vaccine. Study-level points and caveats: The peak T cell response came first, and repertoires were sampled only after it. It should be noted that donors were predominantly white British and more often female, and clonal diversity was possibly underestimated. Among vaccine-associated CD4 TCRs, coverage spanned spike, with dominance at 160-218 and 743-854. An increase in Spike-specific TCR breadth and depth was observed after two AZD1222 doses.

Points on this clone: The antigen is undetermined.

This table comes from immunoSEQ multiplex PCR, and its TCRdb copy is limited to in-frame clones, with some not included. Among under 90,000 clones listed, roughly 88% were seen once. Germline CDR1 is MNHEY and CDR2 is SVGAGI. V lost 0 bases and J lost 0, with 11 bases in between. The CDR3 consists of 16 residues. Sequences were derived from peripheral blood, sampled 28 days after the second AZD1222 dose. This TCR derives from an adult who received the AZD1222 COVID-19 vaccine. The chain is built from TRBV6-5 and TRBJ1-2, with D possibly TRBD1 on 5 matching bases. CDR3 region: CASSYSTGGTNYGYTF. The CDR3 DNA reads TGTGCCAGCAGTTACTCGACTGGGGGAACTAACTATGGCTACACCTTC.